Shown below are 30 T cell receptor beta chains from a single sample sequenced in a study of OX40 agonist ivuxolimab in advanced cancers. The assay was immunoSEQ multiplex PCR, and TCRdb's table has in-frame clones only and misses some. The sample has some 20,000 clones; around 74% are singletons. The sample consisted of CD4+ or CD8+ T cells sorted from blood, taken in a trial of the OX40 agonist ivuxolimab. The receptor source for this set is an adult with an advanced solid tumor such as melanoma, head and neck, liver or kidney cancer.

The V gene is TRBV29-1, the J gene TRBJ1-2; D is unclear. The germline V gene encodes CDR1 SQVTM and CDR2 ANQGSEA. With 4 bases removed from V and 5 bases from J, the gap between germline ends came to 11 bases. This CDR3 contains 12 residues. The CDR3 loop reads CSVGPISYGYTF. In nucleotides, the CDR3 is TGCAGCGTTGGCCCCATAAGTTATGGCTACACCTTC.

The genes are TRBV4-1 and TRBJ2-7; D is undetermined. The CDR3 runs to 16 residues. CDR1 is MGHRA and CDR2 is YSYEKL in the germline V gene. The V gene lost 1 base and the J gene lost 0 bases, with 13 bases spanning the gap. CDR3 protein: CASSQVELTSSYEQYF. The CDR3 DNA sequence: TGCGCCAGCAGCCAAGTAGAACTGACCTCCTCCTACGAGCAGTACTTC.

V and J are TRBV28 and TRBJ2-7; TRBD1 matches 8 bases. The CDR3 spans 17 residues. The ends lost 2 bases at V and 4 bases at J; junction bases unmatched: 13. CDR1 and CDR2 from the germline V gene are MDHEN and SYDVKM. The DNA for the CDR3 is TGTGCCAGCAGTTTACGATTTCAAGACAGGGGAGGTTACGAGCAGTACTTC. It specifies CASSLRFQDRGGYEQYF.

V and J are TRBV4-3 and TRBJ1-1; 7 bases line up with TRBD1. Germline V gene lookup returns CDR1 LGHNA and CDR2 YSLEER. The CDR3 is 17 residues long. V shed 0 bases and J 2 bases; nucleotides not matched to a gene: 9. CDR3 bases: TGCGCCAGCAGCCAAGAGGCGAGCAACAGGGGCAACACTGAAGCTTTCTTT. Its translation is CASSQEASNRGNTEAFF.

V usage is TRBV2 and J usage is TRBJ2-3, with D unresolved. The CDR3 extends over 15 amino acids. The V and J ends lost 2 bases and 2 bases respectively, with 11 bases between them. Germline CDR1 reads SNHLY; CDR2 reads FYNNEI. This chain's CDR3 is CASSESPSFTDTQYF. Written as DNA, the CDR3 is TGTGCCAGCAGTGAATCTCCGAGTTTCACAGATACGCAGTATTTT.

J is TRBJ2-7 and V is TRBV7-9; a possible D gene is TRBD1 (6 bases). This CDR3 contains 14 residues. Germline-derived CDR1 and CDR2 are SEHNR and FQNEAQ (reference sequence). Trimming cost V 4 bases and J 3 bases, with 13 bases left between them. The CDR3 is CASSSDRSIYEQYF. CDR3 in DNA: TGTGCCAGCAGCTCCGACAGGTCAATCTACGAGCAGTACTTC.

The chain has TRBV10-2 and TRBJ2-1; no definite D call. This CDR3 contains 12 residues. V was trimmed by 2 bases and J by 7 bases, leaving 6 bases between them. Germline-derived CDR1 and CDR2 are WSHSY and SAAADI. Written as DNA, the CDR3 is TGCGCCAGCAGTGAGGGGCTGAATGAGCAGTTCTTC. Translating it yields CASSEGLNEQFF.

The chain recombines TRBV9 with TRBJ2-3; 7 positions match TRBD2. The CDR3 spans 14 residues. V trimming: 4 bases; J trimming: 2 bases; junction bases outside the gene matches: 4. The V gene's germline CDR1 is SGDLS and CDR2 YYNGEE. CDR3: CASSPGLVTDTQYF. The CDR3 DNA sequence: TGTGCCAGCAGCCCTGGACTAGTCACAGATACGCAGTATTTT.

The J gene is TRBJ1-2, the V gene TRBV9; D ambiguous. Trimming left V 2 bases short and J 1 base short, with 6 bases between. This CDR3 has 13 residues. Germline assignment: CDR1 SGDLS and CDR2 YYNGEE. CDR3: CASSVQDNYGYTF. The CDR3 DNA reads TGTGCCAGCAGCGTCCAGGATAACTATGGCTACACCTTC.

The rearrangement joins TRBV29-1 to TRBJ2-3; the match to TRBD2 covers 9 bases. CDR3 length: 18 amino acids. The V gene end was trimmed by 2 bases and the J gene end by 1 base; junction bases not matched to a gene: 13. Germline V lookup: CDR1 SQVTM, CDR2 ANQGSEA. This CDR3 is CSVESEAGGPSRTDTQYF. DNA of the CDR3: TGCAGCGTTGAAAGCGAGGCGGGAGGGCCCTCCCGCACAGATACGCAGTATTTT.

Notes on this clone: The same CDR3 arises from other DNA sequences in this sample as well. The CDR3 loop reads CASSLGLYNEQFF. The DNA for the CDR3 is TGTGCCAGCAGTTTAGGTCTCTACAATGAGCAGTTCTTC. The chain recombines TRBV28 with TRBJ2-1; no firm D call. There are 13 residues in the CDR3. CDR1 and CDR2 from the germline V gene are MDHEN and SYDVKM. V shed 2 bases and J shed 3 bases, with 5 bases lying between them.

This sequence joins TRBV19 and TRBJ2-5, with TRBD2 matching over 7 bases. The J call may be mistaken, given a closer DNA end match to TRBJ2-7. The germline V gene has CDR1 LNHDA and CDR2 SQIVND (reference sequence). This CDR3 is 15 amino acids long. The CDR3 sequence: CASSISSGSSYEQYF. The CDR3 region has the DNA TGTGCCAGTAGTATATCTAGCGGAAGTTCCTACGAGCAGTACTTC.

The chain joins TRBV10-3 to TRBJ2-3; 10 nucleotides line up with TRBD2. The V gene end was trimmed by 1 base and the J gene end by 1 base; junction bases not matched to a gene: 20. Per the germline V gene, CDR1 is ENHRY and CDR2 is SYGVKD. The CDR3 length is 22 residues. CDR3 loop: CAISEFMAASGSYRSGTDTQYF. CDR3 sequence (DNA): TGTGCCATCAGTGAGTTCATGGCGGCTAGCGGGAGTTATAGGTCCGGCACAGATACGCAGTATTTT.

This clone was observed a handful of times. The chain uses TRBV5-5 and TRBJ2-2; 8 nucleotides agree with TRBD2. Unmatched junction bases numbered 4, after V lost 0 bases and J lost 3 bases. The CDR3 spans 16 residues. From germline, CDR1 is SGHKS and CDR2 YYEKEE (reference sequence). The CDR3 DNA sequence: TGTGCCAGCAGCTTGGAAGCGGGGGAGTACACCGGGGAGCTGTTTTTT. Amino acids: CASSLEAGEYTGELFF.

The chain uses TRBV15 and TRBJ1-1; 8 positions match TRBD1. After removal of 3 bases from V and 1 base from J, the junction contained 4 bases not matched to a gene. This CDR3 has 15 residues. Looked up from germline, CDR1 is LNHNV and CDR2 is YYDKDF (reference sequence). CDR3 protein: CATSRDRAANTEAFF. The CDR3 coding sequence is TGTGCCACCAGCAGGGACAGGGCGGCGAACACTGAAGCTTTCTTT.

This clone was detected only a few times. The chain employs TRBV27 and TRBJ1-3; D unclear. Looked up from germline, CDR1 is MNHEY and CDR2 is SMNVEV (reference sequence). This CDR3 comprises 13 residues. The CDR3 DNA follows: TGTGAAGGATCCCGTCCGCCTGGAAACACCATATATTTT. Its protein product is CEGSRPPGNTIYF.

The genes are TRBV7-9 and TRBJ1-6; tentative D call: TRBD1 (5 bases). This CDR3 has 14 amino acids. The V and J ends lost 2 bases and 8 bases respectively, with 10 bases between them. The germline CDR1 and CDR2 sequences are SEHNR and FQNEAQ (reference sequence). The CDR3 region has the DNA TGTGCCAGCAGCTTAAGGGGCCCATATTCACCCCTCCACTTT. It is translated as CASSLRGPYSPLHF.

The V gene is TRBV10-2, the J gene TRBJ1-2, with 12 nucleotides matching TRBD1. Germline V lookup: CDR1 WSHSY, CDR2 SAAADI. The CDR3 is 16 residues long. V was pared by 5 bases and J by 6 bases, with 10 bases of the junction left unmatched. The CDR3 region has the DNA TGCGCCAGCAGTCTCGGGACAGGGGGCTGGGGAGATGGCTACACCTTC. Residues: CASSLGTGGWGDGYTF.

The rearrangement joins TRBV7-9 to TRBJ2-2; D is possibly TRBD1 (5 bases). Germline-derived CDR1 and CDR2 are SEHNR and FQNEAQ (reference sequence). V was shortened by 4 bases and J by 5 bases, with 8 bases between the two germline ends. The CDR3 sequence is 13 residues long. This CDR3 reads CASSSYRTGELFF. The CDR3 DNA reads as TGTGCCAGCAGCTCATACAGGACCGGGGAGCTGTTTTTT.

By sample fraction, this clone is medium-sized. The CDR3 loop is CASSPFGGRTEAFF. The CDR3 DNA reads TGCGCCAGCAGCCCTTTCGGGGGACGCACTGAAGCTTTCTTT. This chain uses TRBV5-1 with TRBJ1-1; D is perhaps TRBD1 (5 bases). CDR3 length: 14 residues. The germline V gene has CDR1 SGHRS and CDR2 YFSETQ. V gave up 4 bases and J gave up 4 bases, with 14 bases separating them.

This clone is medium-sized (0.01 to 0.1%) by share. The rearrangement uses TRBV7-6 and TRBJ1-4; weak D call: TRBD1 (6 bases). The CDR3 extends over 16 amino acids. V lost 3 bases and J 8 bases, leaving 19 bases between the germline ends. Germline V gene data show CDR1 as SGHVS and CDR2 as FNYEAQ. Written as DNA, the CDR3 is TGTGCCAGCAGCTTCCTCGCAGGGGAGATTTTAGAAAAACTGTTTTTT. The encoded protein is CASSFLAGEILEKLFF.

This chain links TRBV29-1 with TRBJ1-2; no firm D call. Germline CDR1 is SQVTM and CDR2 is ANQGSEA. CDR3 size: 11 residues. The V and J ends lost 2 bases and 4 bases respectively, with 5 bases between them. CDR3 coding DNA: TGCAGCGTTGAACACCTCTATGGCTACACCTTC. It codes for CSVEHLYGYTF.

This clone appeared a single time. The chain joins TRBV30 to TRBJ1-2; 8 bases map to TRBD1. The CDR3 has 16 amino acids. From germline, CDR1 is GTSNPN and CDR2 SVGIG (reference sequence). The V segment lost 4 bases and the J segment 4 bases; nucleotides outside the gene matches: 14. The CDR3 nucleotides read TGTGCCTGGACCAGGGGGCACCGCCGAAGCTCCTATGGCTACACCTTC. This encodes CAWTRGHRRSSYGYTF.

This clone was observed a handful of times. This sequence joins TRBV28 and TRBJ1-1, with D possibly being TRBD1 (6 bases). V dropped 6 bases and J dropped 3 bases, with 14 bases sitting between them. The CDR3 spans 14 residues. Germline loops: CDR1 MDHEN, CDR2 SYDVKM. In nucleotides, the CDR3 is TGTGCCAGCAGGCATATCCAGGGGCACACTGAAGCTTTCTTT. This encodes CASRHIQGHTEAFF.

The genes are TRBV27 and TRBJ1-1; D is uncertain. V lost 1 base and J lost 4, with 19 bases in between. CDR3 length: 17 amino acids. Germline loops: CDR1 MNHEY, CDR2 SMNVEV (reference sequence). The CDR3 reads CASSLFQGSQFGTEAFF. CDR3 bases: TGTGCCAGCAGTTTATTTCAAGGCAGCCAATTCGGCACTGAAGCTTTCTTT.

The chain employs TRBV27 and TRBJ1-5; D might be TRBD1 (5 bases). Trimming pared 3 bases from V and 2 bases from J, leaving 8 bases between. From germline, CDR1 is MNHEY and CDR2 SMNVEV (reference sequence). The CDR3 extends over 14 amino acids. DNA for the CDR3: TGTGCCAGCAGTTTGGTGGGGGGCAATCAGCCCCAGCATTTT. Translation: CASSLVGGNQPQHF.

This rearrangement joins TRBV19 to TRBJ2-1; D assignment may be TRBD1 or TRBD2 (5 bases each). Germline lookup yields CDR1 LNHDA and CDR2 SQIVND (reference sequence). V lost 3 bases, J lost 7 bases, and 7 bases lay in between. The CDR3 consists of 12 residues. The CDR3 loop reads CASSIWGNEQFF. In nucleotides, the CDR3 is TGTGCCAGTAGTATCTGGGGGAATGAGCAGTTCTTC.

The chain couples TRBV4-3 to TRBJ1-1; 9 positions match TRBD1. Germline V gene lookup returns CDR1 LGHNA and CDR2 YSLEER. J gave up 0 bases and V 5 bases, and 4 bases lay outside the gene matches. This CDR3 region has 15 residues. The CDR3 nucleotides are TGCGCCAGCAGCAAAACAGGGGGCCTGAACACTGAAGCTTTCTTT. This sequence encodes CASSKTGGLNTEAFF.

The rearrangement links TRBV29-1 to TRBJ2-1; D uncertain. This CDR3 comprises 12 residues. The germline CDR1 and CDR2 sequences are SQVTM and ANQGSEA. Trimming pared 6 bases from V and 7 bases from J, leaving 13 bases between. The CDR3, as DNA: TGCAGCGTATTCGATGGTTGGAATGAGCAGTTCTTC. Residues: CSVFDGWNEQFF.

The chain joins TRBV5-5 to TRBJ1-4; D remains ambiguous. CDR1 is SGHKS and CDR2 is YYEKEE in the germline V gene (reference sequence). CDR3 length: 15 amino acids. Trimming took off 3 bases at V and 4 bases at J, with 13 bases between the two ends. The DNA of the CDR3 is TGTGCCAGCAGCTCCGCCCCCTCCGATAATGAAAAACTGTTTTTT. It codes for CASSSAPSDNEKLFF.